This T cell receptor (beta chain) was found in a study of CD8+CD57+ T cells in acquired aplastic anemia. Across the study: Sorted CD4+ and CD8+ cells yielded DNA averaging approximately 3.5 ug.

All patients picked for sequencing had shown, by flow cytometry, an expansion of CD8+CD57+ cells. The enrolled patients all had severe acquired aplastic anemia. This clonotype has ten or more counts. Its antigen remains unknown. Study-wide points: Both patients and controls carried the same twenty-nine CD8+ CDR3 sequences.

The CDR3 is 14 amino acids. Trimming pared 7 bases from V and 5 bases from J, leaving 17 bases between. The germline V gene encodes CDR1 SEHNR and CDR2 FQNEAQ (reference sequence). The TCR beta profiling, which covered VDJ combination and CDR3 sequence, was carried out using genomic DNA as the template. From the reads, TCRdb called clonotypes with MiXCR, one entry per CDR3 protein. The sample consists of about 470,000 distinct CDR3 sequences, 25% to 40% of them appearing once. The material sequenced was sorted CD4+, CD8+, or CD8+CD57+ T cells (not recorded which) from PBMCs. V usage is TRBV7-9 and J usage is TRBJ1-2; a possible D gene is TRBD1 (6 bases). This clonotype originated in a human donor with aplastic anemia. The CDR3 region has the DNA TGTGCCAGCACCAAGGGGGGGGACCGGTATGGCTACACCTTC. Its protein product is CASTKGGDRYGYTF.